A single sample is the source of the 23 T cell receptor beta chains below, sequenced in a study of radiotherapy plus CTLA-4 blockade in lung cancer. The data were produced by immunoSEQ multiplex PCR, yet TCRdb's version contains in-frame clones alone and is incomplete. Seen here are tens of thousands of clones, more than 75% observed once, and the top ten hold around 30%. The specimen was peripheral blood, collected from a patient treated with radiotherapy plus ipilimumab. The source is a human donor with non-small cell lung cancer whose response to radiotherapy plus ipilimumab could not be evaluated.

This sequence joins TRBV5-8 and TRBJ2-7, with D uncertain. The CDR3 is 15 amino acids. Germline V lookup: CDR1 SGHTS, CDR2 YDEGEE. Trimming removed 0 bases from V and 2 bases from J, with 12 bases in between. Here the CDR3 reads CASSLGAGQTYEQYF. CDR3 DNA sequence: TGTGCCAGCAGCTTGGGGGCAGGTCAAACCTACGAGCAGTACTTC. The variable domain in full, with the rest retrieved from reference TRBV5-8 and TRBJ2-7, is EAGVTQSPTHLIKTRGQQATLRCSPISGHTSVYWYQQALGLGLQFLLWYDEGEERNRGNFPPRFSGRQFPNYSSELNVNALELEDSALYLCASSLGAGQTYEQYFGPGTRLTVT.

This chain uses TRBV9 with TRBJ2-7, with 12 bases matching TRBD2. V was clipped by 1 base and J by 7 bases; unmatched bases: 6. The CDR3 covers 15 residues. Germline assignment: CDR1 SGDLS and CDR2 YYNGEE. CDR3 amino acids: CASSVLWTSGEEQYF. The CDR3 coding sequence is TGTGCCAGCAGCGTATTATGGACTAGCGGGGAAGAGCAGTACTTC. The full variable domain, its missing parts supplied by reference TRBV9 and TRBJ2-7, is DSGVTQTPKHLITATGQRVTLRCSPRSGDLSVYWYQQSLDQGLQFLIQYYNGEERAKGNILERFSAQQFPDLHSELNLSSLELGDSALYFCASSVLWTSGEEQYFGPGTRLTVT.

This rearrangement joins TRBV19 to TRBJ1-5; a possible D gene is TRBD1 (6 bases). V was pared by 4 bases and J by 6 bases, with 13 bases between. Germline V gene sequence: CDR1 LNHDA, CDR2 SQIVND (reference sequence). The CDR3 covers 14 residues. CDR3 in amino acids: CASSTEQGRQPQHF. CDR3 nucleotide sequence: TGTGCCAGTAGTACCGAACAGGGTCGTCAGCCCCAGCATTTT.

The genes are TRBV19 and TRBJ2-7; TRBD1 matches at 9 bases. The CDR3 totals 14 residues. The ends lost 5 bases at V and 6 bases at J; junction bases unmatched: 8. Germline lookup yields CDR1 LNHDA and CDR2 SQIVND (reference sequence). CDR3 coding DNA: TGTGCCAGTAGTTCCGGGACAGGGAAACGCGAGCAGTACTTC. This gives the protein CASSSGTGKREQYF.

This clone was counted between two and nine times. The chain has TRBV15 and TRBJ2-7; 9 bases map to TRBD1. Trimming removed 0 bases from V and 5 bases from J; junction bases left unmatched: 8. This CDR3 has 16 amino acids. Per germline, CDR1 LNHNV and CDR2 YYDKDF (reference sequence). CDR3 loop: CATSRENDRGRNEQYF. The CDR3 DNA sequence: TGTGCCACCAGCAGAGAGAACGACAGGGGGAGAAACGAGCAGTACTTC. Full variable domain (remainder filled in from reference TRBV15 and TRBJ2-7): DAMVIQNPRYQVTQFGKPVTLSCSQTLNHNVMYWYQQKSSQAPKLLFHYYDKDFNNEADTPDNFQSRRPNTSFCFLDIRSPGLGDTAMYLCATSRENDRGRNEQYFGPGTRLTVT.

The CDR3 DNA follows: TGTGCCAGCACCTCAATACAAGGGGGAGGGGCTCAGCCCCAGCATTTT. Protein: CASTSIQGGGAQPQHF. The gene calls are TRBV19 and TRBJ1-5; D is possibly TRBD1 (6 bases). V lost 9 bases and J lost 6, with 24 bases in between. CDR1 and CDR2 from the germline V gene are LNHDA and SQIVND (reference sequence). The CDR3 sequence is 16 residues long.

CDR3 loop: CASRDGWQRTYEQYF. CDR3 DNA: TGTGCCAGCAGGGATGGGTGGCAGCGCACCTACGAGCAGTACTTC. The V and J genes are TRBV2 and TRBJ2-5; D unresolved. Gene TRBJ2-7 matches the end of the DNA better, so the J call may be wrong. The CDR3 is made up of 15 amino acids. From germline, CDR1 is SNHLY and CDR2 FYNNEI.

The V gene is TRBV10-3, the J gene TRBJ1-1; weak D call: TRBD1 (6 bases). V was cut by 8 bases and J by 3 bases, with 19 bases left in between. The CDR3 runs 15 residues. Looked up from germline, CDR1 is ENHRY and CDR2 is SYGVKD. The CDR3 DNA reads TGTGCCATCGGCGGGAGAGGGGCAGGGGACACTGAAGCTTTCTTT. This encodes CAIGGRGAGDTEAFF.

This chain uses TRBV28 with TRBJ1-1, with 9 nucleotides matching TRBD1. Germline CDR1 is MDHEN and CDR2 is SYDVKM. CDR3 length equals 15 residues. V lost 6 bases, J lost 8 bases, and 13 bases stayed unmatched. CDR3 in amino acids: CASRRAGTGPQEAFF. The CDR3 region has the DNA TGTGCCAGCAGGCGAGCCGGGACAGGGCCCCAGGAAGCTTTCTTT.

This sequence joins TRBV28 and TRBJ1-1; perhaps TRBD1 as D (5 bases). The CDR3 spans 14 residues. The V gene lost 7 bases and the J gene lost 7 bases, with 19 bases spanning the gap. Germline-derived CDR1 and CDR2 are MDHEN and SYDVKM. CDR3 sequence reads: CASKPGLQRGEAFF. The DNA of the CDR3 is TGTGCCAGCAAACCGGGACTGCAACGCGGTGAAGCTTTCTTT.

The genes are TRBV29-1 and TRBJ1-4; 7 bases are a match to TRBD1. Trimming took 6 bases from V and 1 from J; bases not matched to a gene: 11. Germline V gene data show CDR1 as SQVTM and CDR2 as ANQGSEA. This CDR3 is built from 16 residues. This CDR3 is CSVGSTGFKTNEKLFF. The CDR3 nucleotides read TGCAGCGTCGGATCGACAGGGTTCAAAACTAATGAAAAACTGTTTTTT.

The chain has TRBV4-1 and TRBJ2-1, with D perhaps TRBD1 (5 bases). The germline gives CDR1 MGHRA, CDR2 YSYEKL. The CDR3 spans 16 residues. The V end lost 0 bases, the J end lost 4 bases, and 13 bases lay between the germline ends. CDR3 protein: CASSQDHDSQYNEQFF. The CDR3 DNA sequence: TGCGCCAGCAGCCAAGATCATGACAGCCAATACAATGAGCAGTTCTTC.

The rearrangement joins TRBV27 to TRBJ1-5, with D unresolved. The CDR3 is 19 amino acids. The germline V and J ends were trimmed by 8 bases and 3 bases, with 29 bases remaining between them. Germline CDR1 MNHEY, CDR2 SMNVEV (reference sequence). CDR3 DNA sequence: TGTGCCAGCTCCCCGACCCGTGTCTCACTCGGAGGCCTCAATCAGCCCCAGCATTTT. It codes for CASSPTRVSLGGLNQPQHF.

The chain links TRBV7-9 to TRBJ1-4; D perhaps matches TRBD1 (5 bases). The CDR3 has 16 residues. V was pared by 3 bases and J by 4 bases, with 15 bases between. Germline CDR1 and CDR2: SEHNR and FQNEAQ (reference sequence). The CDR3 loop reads CASSLFTDKFNEKLFF. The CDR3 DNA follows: TGTGCCAGCAGCTTGTTTACGGACAAATTTAATGAAAAACTGTTTTTT.

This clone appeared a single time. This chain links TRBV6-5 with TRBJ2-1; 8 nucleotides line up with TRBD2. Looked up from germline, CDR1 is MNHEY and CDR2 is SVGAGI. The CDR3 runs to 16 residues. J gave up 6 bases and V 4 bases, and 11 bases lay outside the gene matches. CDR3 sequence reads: CASSSVAGSFGNEQFF. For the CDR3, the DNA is TGTGCCAGCAGTTCCGTAGCGGGGTCCTTCGGCAATGAGCAGTTCTTC.

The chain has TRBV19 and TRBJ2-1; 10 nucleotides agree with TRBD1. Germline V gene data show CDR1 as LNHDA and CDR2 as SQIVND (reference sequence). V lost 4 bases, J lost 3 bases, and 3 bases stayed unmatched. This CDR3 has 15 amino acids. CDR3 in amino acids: CASSNWDRGYNEQFF. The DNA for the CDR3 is TGTGCCAGTAGTAACTGGGACAGGGGCTACAATGAGCAGTTCTTC.

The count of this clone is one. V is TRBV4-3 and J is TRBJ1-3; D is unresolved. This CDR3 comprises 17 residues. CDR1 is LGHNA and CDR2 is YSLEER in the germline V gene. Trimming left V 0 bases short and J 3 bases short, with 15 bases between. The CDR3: CASSQEFSNRGGNTIYF. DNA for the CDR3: TGCGCCAGCAGCCAAGAATTCTCCAATCGCGGTGGAAACACCATATATTTT.

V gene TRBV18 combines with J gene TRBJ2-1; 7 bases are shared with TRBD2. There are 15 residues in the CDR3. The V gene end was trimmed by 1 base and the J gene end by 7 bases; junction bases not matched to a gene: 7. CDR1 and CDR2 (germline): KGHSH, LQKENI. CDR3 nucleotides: TGTGCCAGCTCACCACAGGGAGGGTCAAAGAATGAGCAGTTCTTC. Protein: CASSPQGGSKNEQFF.

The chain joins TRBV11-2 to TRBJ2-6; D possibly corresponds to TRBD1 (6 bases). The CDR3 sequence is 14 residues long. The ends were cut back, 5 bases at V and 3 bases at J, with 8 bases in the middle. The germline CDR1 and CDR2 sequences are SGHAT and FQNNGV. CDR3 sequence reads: CASSQGGGANVLTF. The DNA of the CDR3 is TGTGCCAGCAGCCAAGGGGGTGGGGCCAACGTCCTGACTTTC.

The CDR3 DNA follows: TGTGCCTGGAGTGTAGGGACACGCAATCAGCCCCAGCATTTT. Protein: CAWSVGTRNQPQHF. This rearrangement joins TRBV30 to TRBJ1-5, with D maybe TRBD1 (6 bases). Germline V CDR1 and CDR2: GTSNPN, SVGIG (reference sequence). V gave up 0 bases and J gave up 2 bases, with 8 bases separating them. This CDR3 has 14 amino acids.

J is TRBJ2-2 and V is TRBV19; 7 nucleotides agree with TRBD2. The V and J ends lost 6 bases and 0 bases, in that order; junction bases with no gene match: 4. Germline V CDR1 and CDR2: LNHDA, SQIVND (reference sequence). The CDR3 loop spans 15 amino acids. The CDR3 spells CASRVRGANTGELFF. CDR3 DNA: TGTGCCAGTAGGGTCCGGGGGGCGAACACCGGGGAGCTGTTTTTT.

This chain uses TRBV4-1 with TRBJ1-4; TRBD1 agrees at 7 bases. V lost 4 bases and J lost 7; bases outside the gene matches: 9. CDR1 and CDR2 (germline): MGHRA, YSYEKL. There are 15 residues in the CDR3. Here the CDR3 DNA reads TGCGCCAGCAGCCGAGGGGGCCCGGTCGCTGAAAAACTGTTTTTT. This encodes CASSRGGPVAEKLFF.

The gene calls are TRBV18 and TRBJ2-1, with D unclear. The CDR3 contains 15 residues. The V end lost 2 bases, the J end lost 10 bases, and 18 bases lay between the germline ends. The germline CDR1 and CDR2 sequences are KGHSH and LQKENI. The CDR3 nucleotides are TGTGCCAGCTCACCAGAGAGAACTACAATGAAAGAGCAGTTCTTC. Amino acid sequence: CASSPERTTMKEQFF.